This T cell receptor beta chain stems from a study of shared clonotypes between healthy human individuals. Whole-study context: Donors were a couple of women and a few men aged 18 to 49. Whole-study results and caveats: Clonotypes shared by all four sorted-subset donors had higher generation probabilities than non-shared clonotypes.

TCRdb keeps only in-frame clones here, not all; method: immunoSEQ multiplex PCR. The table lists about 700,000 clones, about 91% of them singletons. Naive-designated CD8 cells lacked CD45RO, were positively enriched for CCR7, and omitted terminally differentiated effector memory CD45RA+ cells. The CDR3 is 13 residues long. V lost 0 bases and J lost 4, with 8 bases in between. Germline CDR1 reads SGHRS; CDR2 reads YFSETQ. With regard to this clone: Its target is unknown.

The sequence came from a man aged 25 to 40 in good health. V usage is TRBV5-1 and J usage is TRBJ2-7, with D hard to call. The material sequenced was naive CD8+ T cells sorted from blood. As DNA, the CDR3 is TGCGCCAGCAGCTTGGAAGGGTGGTACGAGCAGTACTTC. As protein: CASSLEGWYEQYF.